This T cell receptor beta chain was observed in a study of blood T cells in healthy people across ages. Overall study results and limits: When set beside aged donors, long-lived donors presented more naive CD4+ cells and higher diversity. A roughly linear age-dependent decrease characterized TCR beta diversity per million T cells.

The CDR3 length is 12 residues. Deletions cut 6 bases from V and 7 bases from J, with 10 bases between. Germline lookup yields CDR1 MNHEY and CDR2 SVGEGT. Together with a sample-barcoded 5' primer, a J-beta primer mix was included in a second PCR lasting roughly 6 to 12 cycles. MiXCR, applied by TCRdb to the 5' RACE reads, yields one record per CDR3 protein. This sample yields about 1.1 million distinct CDR3 sequences, of which more than 30% are seen a single time; over 10% belongs to the top ten. This clonotype was seen repeatedly, ten times or more. Its cognate antigen is unknown. This TCR came from a man younger than 35 in good health. The chain carries TRBV6-2 or TRBV6-3 and TRBJ2-1; TRBD1 is a possible D gene (6 bases). The sample comprised blood. The DNA of the CDR3 is TGTGCCAGCAGCAGGGGCGGGAATGAGCAGTTCTTC. It codes for CASSRGGNEQFF.